Listed below are T cell receptor beta chains from one sample, sequenced in a study of response to subunit inactivated influenza vaccine. TCRdb passed the RT-PCR reads through MiXCR, listing each CDR3 protein once. Of hundreds of thousands of distinct CDR3 sequences listed, over 10% are singletons. The specimen was PBMCs from blood, collected about 40 days after vaccination. These receptors came from a man aged 45 to 65 who received an inactivated influenza vaccine. CDR3s include the opening cysteine and the closing phenylalanine or tryptophan. The order of the fields is V gene, clone size, D gene, J gene, CDR3 protein, CDR3 DNA. D genes are given only for firm matches. Expanded clones get a size class; other rows say once, few or many, or leave the size out.

v_gene: TRBV24-1; abundance: NA; d_gene: TRBD2; j_gene: TRBJ2-3; CDR3aa: CATSDLPAAGSDTQYF; CDR3nt: TGTGCCACCAGTGATTTACCCGCAGCGGGGTCAGATACGCAGTATTTT
v_gene: TRBV3-1; abundance: few; d_gene: NA; j_gene: TRBJ2-1; CDR3aa: CASGDSIYNEQFF; CDR3nt: TGTGCCAGCGGTGACAGCATCTACAATGAGCAGTTCTTC
v_gene: TRBV29-1; abundance: NA; d_gene: NA; j_gene: TRBJ2-5; CDR3aa: CSVGRGQETQYF; CDR3nt: TGCAGCGTTGGCAGGGGACAAGAGACCCAGTACTTC
v_gene: TRBV24-1; abundance: few; d_gene: NA; j_gene: TRBJ1-1; CDR3aa: CATSDPTSEAFF; CDR3nt: TGTGCCACCAGTGACCCTACAAGTGAAGCTTTCTTT
v_gene: TRBV12-3/TRBV12-4; abundance: NA; d_gene: NA; j_gene: TRBJ2-7; CDR3aa: CASSASLGMQYF; CDR3nt: TGTGCCAGCAGTGCCTCACTTGGGATGCAGTACTTC
v_gene: TRBV7-6; abundance: few; d_gene: TRBD2; j_gene: TRBJ2-1; CDR3aa: CASSLGGSGVRDEQFF; CDR3nt: TGTGCCAGCAGCTTAGGGGGTAGCGGGGTTAGGGATGAGCAGTTCTTC
v_gene: TRBV20-1; abundance: NA; d_gene: NA; j_gene: TRBJ1-5; CDR3aa: CSALHPPQAQHF; CDR3nt: TGCAGTGCTCTACACCCACCTCAGGCCCAGCATTTT
v_gene: TRBV10-3; abundance: NA; d_gene: NA; j_gene: TRBJ2-3; CDR3aa: CAISGDPGRDTQYF; CDR3nt: TGTGCCATCAGTGGAGACCCTGGGAGAGATACGCAGTATTTT
v_gene: TRBV18; abundance: NA; d_gene: TRBD1; j_gene: TRBJ2-5; CDR3aa: CASSLLTGDRGLYQETQYF; CDR3nt: TGTGCCAGCTCACTACTAACAGGGGACAGGGGTCTGTACCAAGAGACCCAGTACTTC
v_gene: TRBV4-3; abundance: many; d_gene: NA; j_gene: TRBJ2-1; CDR3aa: CASSQGEGGNNEQFF; CDR3nt: TGCGCCAGCAGCCAAGGGGAAGGGGGAAACAATGAGCAGTTCTTC
v_gene: TRBV6-2/TRBV6-3; abundance: NA; d_gene: TRBD2; j_gene: TRBJ2-3; CDR3aa: CASSFAIFAGDPISTDTQYF; CDR3nt: TGTGCCAGCAGTTTCGCGATCTTTGCGGGAGACCCTATTAGCACAGATACGCAGTATTTT
v_gene: TRBV4-3; abundance: NA; d_gene: TRBD2; j_gene: TRBJ2-1; CDR3aa: CASSLHSGSGYSEQFF; CDR3nt: TGCGCCAGCAGCCTGCATAGCGGGAGCGGGTATAGTGAGCAGTTCTTC
v_gene: TRBV7-2; abundance: many; d_gene: TRBD2; j_gene: TRBJ2-7; CDR3aa: CASSSGLAGVEEQYF; CDR3nt: TGTGCCAGCAGCTCCGGACTAGCGGGAGTAGAAGAGCAGTACTTC
v_gene: TRBV7-9; abundance: few; d_gene: NA; j_gene: TRBJ2-1; CDR3aa: CASSPEYNEQFF; CDR3nt: TGTGCCAGCAGCCCAGAATACAATGAGCAGTTCTTC
v_gene: TRBV12-3/TRBV12-4; abundance: NA; d_gene: NA; j_gene: TRBJ1-1; CDR3aa: CASSPPGRRGGTEAFF; CDR3nt: TGTGCCAGCAGTCCCCCCGGACGAAGAGGGGGCACTGAAGCTTTCTTT
v_gene: TRBV12-3/TRBV12-4; abundance: once; d_gene: TRBD1; j_gene: TRBJ2-7; CDR3aa: CACCKTGGRAPNFGYEQYF; CDR3nt: TGTGCCTGCTGTAAAACAGGGGGCAGGGCACCCAATTTCGGCTACGAGCAGTACTTC
v_gene: TRBV7-6; abundance: many; d_gene: NA; j_gene: TRBJ2-1; CDR3aa: CASSLAWQNEQFF; CDR3nt: TGTGCCAGCAGCTTAGCGTGGCAGAATGAGCAGTTCTTC
v_gene: TRBV7-8; abundance: NA; d_gene: NA; j_gene: TRBJ1-1; CDR3aa: CASSSLPIRGYTEAFF; CDR3nt: TGTGCCAGCAGCTCCCTCCCAATTAGAGGTTACACTGAAGCTTTCTTT
v_gene: TRBV2; abundance: few; d_gene: NA; j_gene: TRBJ2-2; CDR3aa: CASGTGTYTGELFF; CDR3nt: TGTGCCAGCGGAACCGGGACTTACACCGGGGAGCTGTTTTTT
v_gene: TRBV6-6; abundance: few; d_gene: NA; j_gene: TRBJ2-5; CDR3aa: CASSYTLEETQYF; CDR3nt: TGTGCCAGCAGTTACACACTGGAAGAGACCCAGTACTTC
v_gene: TRBV7-6; abundance: NA; d_gene: TRBD2; j_gene: TRBJ2-5; CDR3aa: CASSLDTSGETQYF; CDR3nt: TGTGCCAGCAGCTTAGACACTAGCGGGGAGACCCAGTACTTC
v_gene: TRBV7-3; abundance: NA; d_gene: NA; j_gene: TRBJ2-1; CDR3aa: CASSLSGTNPNEQFF; CDR3nt: TGTGCCAGCAGCTTAAGCGGGACCAACCCGAATGAGCAGTTCTTC
v_gene: TRBV11-2; abundance: few; d_gene: NA; j_gene: TRBJ2-6; CDR3aa: CASSPVTGANVLTF; CDR3nt: TGTGCCAGCAGCCCGGTAACTGGGGCCAACGTCCTGACTTTC
v_gene: TRBV6-2/TRBV6-3; abundance: NA; d_gene: TRBD1; j_gene: TRBJ2-7; CDR3aa: CASTPLPGGEQYF; CDR3nt: TGTGCCAGCACTCCACTCCCAGGGGGCGAGCAGTACTTC
v_gene: TRBV4-3; abundance: many; d_gene: NA; j_gene: TRBJ2-3; CDR3aa: CASSLKVFAAETDTQYF; CDR3nt: TGCGCCAGCAGCCTAAAGGTATTCGCAGCGGAAACAGATACGCAGTATTTT
v_gene: TRBV5-6; abundance: few; d_gene: TRBD1; j_gene: TRBJ1-2; CDR3aa: CASSDSDRDYGYTF; CDR3nt: TGTGCCAGCAGCGACTCCGACAGGGACTATGGCTACACCTTC
v_gene: TRBV5-1; abundance: NA; d_gene: TRBD1; j_gene: TRBJ2-7; CDR3aa: CASSSGQGRYEQYF; CDR3nt: TGCGCCAGCAGCTCCGGACAGGGCCGCTACGAGCAGTACTTC
v_gene: TRBV5-1; abundance: few; d_gene: NA; j_gene: TRBJ1-2; CDR3aa: CASSARWGQNRRSRDYGYTF; CDR3nt: TGCGCCAGCAGCGCCCGGTGGGGCCAGAATCGGAGATCTCGTGACTATGGCTACACCTTC
v_gene: TRBV7-2; abundance: few; d_gene: NA; j_gene: TRBJ2-5; CDR3aa: CASSLAWVGRKETQYF; CDR3nt: TGTGCCAGCAGCTTAGCATGGGTGGGCAGAAAAGAGACCCAGTACTTC